The next 22 T cell receptor beta chains were all read from a single sample in a study of tissue T cells after allogeneic stem cell transplantation. Profiling relied on immunoSEQ multiplex PCR, and the TCRdb table lists in-frame clones only, not all of them. The table has about 6,900 clones, around 72% seen once; the top ten hold around 13%. This material consisted of skin, taken at autopsy. The origin of the receptors is a male patient aged 60 or older with steroid-refractory graft-versus-host disease after an allogeneic stem cell transplant. Some of the T cells may derive from the graft donor.

This chain joins TRBV19 and TRBJ1-2; tentatively, D is TRBD1 (5 bases). V was shortened by 6 bases and J by 3 bases, with 14 bases between the two germline ends. The CDR3 totals 14 residues. CDR1 is LNHDA and CDR2 is SQIVND in the germline V gene (reference sequence). DNA of the CDR3: TGTGCCAGTAGCGGGGCAGGGTATTACTATGGCTACACCTTC. Its protein product is CASSGAGYYYGYTF.

The chain uses TRBV9 and TRBJ2-2, with 10 bases matching TRBD2. Losses at the gene ends were 4 bases for V and 6 bases for J; bases not matched to a gene: 12. CDR3 size: 17 residues. CDR1 is SGDLS, CDR2 YYNGEE, per germline. DNA of the CDR3: TGTGCCAGCAGCCCCTATTTTAGCGGGACTAGCGCCGGGGAGCTGTTTTTT. Protein: CASSPYFSGTSAGELFF.

Regarding this clone: The sample contains more than one DNA sequence encoding this CDR3. The chain links TRBV28 to TRBJ1-4, with D uncertain. CDR3 length: 10 amino acids. V was clipped by 6 bases and J by 5 bases, with 1 base between them. CDR1 is MDHEN, CDR2 SYDVKM, per germline. The CDR3 DNA reads as TGTGCCAGCAGGAATGAAAAACTGTTTTTT. Residues: CASRNEKLFF.

The chain employs TRBV20-1 and TRBJ2-1, with TRBD1 matching over 11 bases. The junction had 12 bases not matched to a gene; V was cut back by 3 bases and J by 8 bases. The CDR3 runs 16 residues. The V gene's germline CDR1 is DFQATT and CDR2 SNEGSKA (reference sequence). The CDR3 reads CSASPTRTGGFDEQFF. CDR3 in DNA: TGCAGTGCTAGTCCTACCAGGACAGGGGGCTTCGATGAGCAGTTCTTC.

With respect to this clone: One end of the junction fails to match germline, which may point to a read error. The genes are TRBV28 and TRBJ2-3; 11 bases fit TRBD2. The CDR3 sequence is 16 residues long. Per the germline V gene, CDR1 is MDHEN and CDR2 is SYDVKM. The CDR3 sequence: CASSSLSGGASETQYF. CDR3 coding DNA: TGTGCCAGCAGTTCCCTTAGCGGGGGGGCGTCAGAAACGCAGTATTTT.

This sequence joins TRBV30 and TRBJ1-4; D is uncertain. Germline values: CDR1 GTSNPN, CDR2 SVGIG (reference sequence). The CDR3 contains 13 residues. With 0 bases removed from V and 7 bases from J, the gap between germline ends came to 9 bases. The CDR3 is CAWSVWVGEKLFF. CDR3 nucleotide sequence: TGTGCCTGGAGTGTTTGGGTTGGTGAAAAACTGTTTTTT.

The chain links TRBV7-9 to TRBJ1-5; D is ambiguous. This CDR3 contains 14 residues. The V gene's germline CDR1 is SEHNR and CDR2 FQNEAQ (reference sequence). The V end lost 5 bases, the J end lost 6 bases, and 14 bases lay between the germline ends. The CDR3 loop is CASSPGPFPQPQHF. In DNA form, the CDR3 reads TGTGCCAGCAGCCCGGGCCCTTTCCCTCAGCCCCAGCATTTT.

The CDR3 DNA reads TGTGCCAGCAGTACGTACAGGGACTCCTACAATGAGCAGTTCTTC. This codes for CASSTYRDSYNEQFF. V is TRBV6-1 and J is TRBJ2-1; a weak D match, TRBD1 (6 bases). The CDR3 has 15 residues. The V gene's germline CDR1 is MNHNS and CDR2 SASEGT. The germline V and J ends were trimmed by 5 bases and 0 bases, with 11 bases remaining between them.

Turning to this clone: An end of the junction differs from the germline gene, which may be a read error. Here the CDR3 reads CASSDIGGSYEQYF. Here the CDR3 DNA reads TGTGCCAGTAGTGATATCGGAGGTTCCTACGAGCAGTACTTC. The chain carries TRBV6-1 and TRBJ2-7, with D tentatively TRBD2 (5 bases). The CDR3 extends over 14 amino acids. Per germline, CDR1 MNHNS and CDR2 SASEGT.

The V call is TRBV9, the J call TRBJ2-7; 11 nucleotides agree with TRBD2. The J segment lost 3 bases and the V segment lost 2 bases, leaving 7 bases of the junction unmatched. CDR3 size: 16 residues. CDR1 is SGDLS and CDR2 is YYNGEE in the germline V gene. The CDR3 DNA sequence: TGTGCCAGCAGCGTCTTAGCGGGGGGGTCCCTCTACGAGCAGTACTTC. Translated, it gives CASSVLAGGSLYEQYF.

The chain joins TRBV2 to TRBJ2-1; possible D gene TRBD2, 6 bases. V lost 8 bases and J lost 7, with 18 bases in between. The CDR3 spans 14 residues. Germline loops: CDR1 SNHLY, CDR2 FYNNEI. DNA of the CDR3: TGTGCCAGCCATGGGACCAGCGGAGGGAATGAGCAGTTCTTC. Translating gives CASHGTSGGNEQFF.

The chain uses TRBV9 and TRBJ1-1, with D uncertain. Per germline, CDR1 SGDLS and CDR2 YYNGEE. Trimming cost V 4 bases and J 0 bases, with 10 bases left between them. The CDR3 contains 14 residues. This chain's CDR3 is CASSLTGVNTEAFF. The CDR3 coding sequence is TGTGCCAGCAGCCTAACCGGGGTGAACACTGAAGCTTTCTTT.

The CDR3 loop reads CATSRGAGLEGEAFF. The CDR3 DNA is TGTGCCACCAGCAGAGGCGCCGGCCTAGAGGGTGAAGCTTTCTTT. The chain is built from TRBV15 and TRBJ1-1; D is unresolved. CDR1 and CDR2 from the germline V gene are LNHNV and YYDKDF (reference sequence). The CDR3 totals 15 residues. V was pared by 1 base and J by 7 bases, with 16 bases between.

The CDR3 DNA sequence: TGTGCCAGCTCACTCGAACAGGTTTTCGCGAACACCGGGGAGCTGTTTTTT. This translates into CASSLEQVFANTGELFF. The chain uses TRBV18 and TRBJ2-2; D possibly corresponds to TRBD1 (5 bases). V lost 4 bases, J lost 0 bases, and 15 bases lay in between. The CDR3 covers 17 residues. Germline assignment: CDR1 KGHSH and CDR2 LQKENI.

J is TRBJ1-1 and V is TRBV5-1; D is perhaps TRBD1 (5 bases). The germline gives CDR1 SGHRS, CDR2 YFSETQ. The V gene lost 0 bases and the J gene lost 4 bases, with 10 bases spanning the gap. This CDR3 is built from 14 residues. The CDR3 nucleotides are TGCGCCAGCAGCTTGGAACAGGACCGCACTGAAGCTTTCTTT. It specifies CASSLEQDRTEAFF.

The gene calls are TRBV12-3 or TRBV12-4 and TRBJ1-2; D is undetermined. V lost 6 bases and J 10 bases, leaving 15 bases between the germline ends. This CDR3 region has 12 residues. The CDR3 loop is CASRSHGIDYTF. CDR3 DNA sequence: TGTGCCAGCAGGTCCCATGGTATCGACTACACCTTC.

V is TRBV9 and J is TRBJ2-2, with D perhaps assigned TRBD1 or TRBD2 (5 bases each). V was clipped by 4 bases and J by 1 base, with 17 bases between them. This CDR3 has 17 residues. From germline, CDR1 is SGDLS and CDR2 YYNGEE. Here the CDR3 DNA reads TGTGCCAGCAGCCCTGGGGACCCGACCCAGAACACCGGGGAGCTGTTTTTT. It codes for CASSPGDPTQNTGELFF.

In DNA, the CDR3 is TGTGCCAGCAGCTCGGGACTAGCGGGGGACATAAAACAAGAGACCCAGTACTTC. Protein product: CASSSGLAGDIKQETQYF. This chain uses TRBV7-7 with TRBJ2-5; TRBD2 matches at 14 bases. The trim removed 4 bases at V and 2 bases at J, leaving 9 bases unmatched. The V gene's germline CDR1 is SSHAT and CDR2 FNYEAQ (reference sequence). This CDR3 region has 18 residues.

CDR3 DNA: TGTGCCAGCAGCTTTTCCGGGACAACTAATTCCGTTGAAAAACTGTTTTTT. Residues: CASSFSGTTNSVEKLFF. The V and J genes are TRBV7-9 and TRBJ1-4; perhaps TRBD1 as D (6 bases). The ends were cut back, 3 bases at V and 7 bases at J, with 21 bases in the middle. CDR1 is SEHNR and CDR2 is FQNEAQ in the germline V gene (reference sequence). The CDR3 is 17 residues long.

This rearrangement joins TRBV5-4 to TRBJ2-2; maybe TRBD1 (5 bases). CDR3 length: 14 amino acids. V was shortened by 3 bases and J by 3 bases, with 9 bases between the two germline ends. Per the germline V gene, CDR1 is SGHNT and CDR2 is YYREEE (reference sequence). The CDR3 DNA reads TGTGCCAGCAGCTCCCCAGGGTACACCGGGGAGCTGTTTTTT. It encodes CASSSPGYTGELFF.

This chain uses TRBV25-1 with TRBJ1-4, with D unresolved. Trimming stripped 1 base from V and 4 bases from J, with 4 bases between. Germline V gene lookup returns CDR1 MGHDK and CDR2 SYGVNS. The CDR3 has 13 amino acids. CDR3 sequence: CASSELINEKLFF. The CDR3, as DNA: TGTGCCAGCAGTGAATTGATTAATGAAAAACTGTTTTTT.

The CDR3 DNA sequence: TGCGCCAGCAGCCTAAGTCCACATAAATACAATGAGCAGTTCTTC. Translation: CASSLSPHKYNEQFF. The gene calls are TRBV5-1 and TRBJ2-1; D is unresolved. With 4 bases removed from V and 4 bases from J, the gap between germline ends came to 15 bases. Germline V gene lookup returns CDR1 SGHRS and CDR2 YFSETQ. The CDR3 runs 15 residues.